This TCR beta chain stems from a study of memory CD4+ T cells and cytomegalovirus serostatus. Across the study: Of the healthy Belgian adults, several were CMV seropositive and 24 seronegative. General study points: A US-trained random forest predicted CMV serostatus with median AUC around 0.9.

Single viable CD3+CD4+CD8-CD45RO+ cells were sorted as the memory CD4+ T cells. After thawing, CD4+ T cells were positively selected. This clone has only a few counts. Its antigen remains unknown. The length of the CDR3 is 13 residues. With 5 bases removed from V and 10 bases from J, the gap between germline ends came to 17 bases. The germline gives CDR1 LNHDA, CDR2 SQIVND (reference sequence). Clones were sequenced by immunoSEQ multiplex PCR, and TCRdb holds only the in-frame ones, with some missing. The sample lists around 53,000 clones, about four fifths occurring once. This TCR was sampled from an adult in good health and CMV-seropositive. J is TRBJ2-5 and V is TRBV19; D is perhaps TRBD1 (6 bases). Sequenced: memory CD4+ T cells from blood. The CDR3 DNA reads as TGTGCCAGTAGTCCTAACGAGGGGGACCTCCAGTACTTC. It translates to CASSPNEGDLQYF.